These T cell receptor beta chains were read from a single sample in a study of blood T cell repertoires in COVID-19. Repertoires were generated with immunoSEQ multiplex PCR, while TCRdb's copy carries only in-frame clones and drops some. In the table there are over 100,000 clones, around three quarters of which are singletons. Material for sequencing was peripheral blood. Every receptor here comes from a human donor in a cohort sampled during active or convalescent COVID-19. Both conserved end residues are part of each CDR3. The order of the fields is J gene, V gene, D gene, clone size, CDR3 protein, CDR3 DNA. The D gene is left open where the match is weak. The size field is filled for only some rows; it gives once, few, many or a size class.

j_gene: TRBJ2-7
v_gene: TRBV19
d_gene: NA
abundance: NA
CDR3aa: CAAGAAGAGEQYF
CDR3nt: TGTGCCGCCGGGGCAGCAGGGGCGGGCGAGCAGTACTTC

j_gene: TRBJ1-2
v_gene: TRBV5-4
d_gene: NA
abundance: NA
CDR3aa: CASSLGGQYYGYTF
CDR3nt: TGTGCCAGCAGCTTGGGGGGGCAATACTATGGCTACACCTTC

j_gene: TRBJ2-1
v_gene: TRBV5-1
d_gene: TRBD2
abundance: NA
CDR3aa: CASSSGLAGGLDYNEQFF
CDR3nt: TGCGCCAGCAGCTCGGGACTAGCGGGGGGTCTGGACTACAATGAGCAGTTCTTC

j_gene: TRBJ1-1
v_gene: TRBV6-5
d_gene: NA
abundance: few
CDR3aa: CASSYQGNTEAFF
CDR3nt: TGTGCCAGCAGTTACCAGGGGAACACTGAAGCTTTCTTT

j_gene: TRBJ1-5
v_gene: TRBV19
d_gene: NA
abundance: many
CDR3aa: CASSPTSNQPQHF
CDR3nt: TGTGCCAGTAGCCCAACAAGCAATCAGCCCCAGCATTTT

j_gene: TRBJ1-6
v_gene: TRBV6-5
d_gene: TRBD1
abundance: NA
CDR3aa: CASKTDRGRGSPLHF
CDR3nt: TGTGCCAGCAAGACGGACAGGGGAAGAGGATCACCCCTCCACTTT

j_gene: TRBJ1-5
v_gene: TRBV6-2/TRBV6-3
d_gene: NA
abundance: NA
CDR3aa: CASRYAGSSNQPQHF
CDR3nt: TGTGCCAGCAGGTACGCGGGGAGTAGCAATCAGCCCCAGCATTTT

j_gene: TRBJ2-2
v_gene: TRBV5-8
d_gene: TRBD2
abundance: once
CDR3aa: CASSLPPTSGWNTGELFF
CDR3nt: TGTGCCAGCAGCTTGCCTCCCACTAGCGGGTGGAACACCGGGGAGCTGTTTTTT

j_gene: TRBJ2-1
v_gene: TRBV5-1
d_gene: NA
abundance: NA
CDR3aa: CASSLVVDNEQFF
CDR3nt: TGCGCCAGCAGCTTGGTAGTCGACAATGAGCAGTTCTTC

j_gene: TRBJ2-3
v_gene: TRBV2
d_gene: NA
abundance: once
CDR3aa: CASSGFGGRVSDTQYF
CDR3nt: TGTGCCAGCAGTGGGTTCGGGGGGCGGGTGTCGGATACGCAGTATTTT

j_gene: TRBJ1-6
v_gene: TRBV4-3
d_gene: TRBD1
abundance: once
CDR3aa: CASRQTGASSYNSPLHF
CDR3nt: TGCGCCAGCAGGCAGACAGGGGCAAGCTCCTATAATTCACCCCTCCACTTT

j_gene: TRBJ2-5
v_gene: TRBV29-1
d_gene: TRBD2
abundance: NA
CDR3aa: CSLASSGGETQYF
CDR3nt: TGCAGCTTGGCTTCTAGCGGCGGAGAGACCCAGTACTTC

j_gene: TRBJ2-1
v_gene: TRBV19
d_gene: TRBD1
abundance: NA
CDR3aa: CASSIVPGQGYNEQFF
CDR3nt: TGTGCCAGTAGTATAGTTCCTGGACAGGGTTACAATGAGCAGTTCTTC

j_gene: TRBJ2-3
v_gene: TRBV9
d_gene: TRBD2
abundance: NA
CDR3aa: CASSVDPGGGLALSTDTQYF
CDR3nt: TGTGCCAGCAGCGTCGACCCAGGAGGGGGACTAGCGTTAAGCACAGATACGCAGTATTTT

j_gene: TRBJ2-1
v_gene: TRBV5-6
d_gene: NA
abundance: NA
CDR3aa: CASSLYNEQFF
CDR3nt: TGTGCCAGCAGTCTATACAATGAGCAGTTCTTC

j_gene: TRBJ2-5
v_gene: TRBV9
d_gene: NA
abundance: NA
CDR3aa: CASSQGGQGRRLAETQYF
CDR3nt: TGTGCCAGCAGCCAGGGGGGCCAGGGCAGGCGGTTAGCAGAGACCCAGTACTTC

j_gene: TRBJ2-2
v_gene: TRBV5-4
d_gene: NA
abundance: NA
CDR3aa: CASSLGVHTGELFF
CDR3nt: TGTGCCAGCAGCTTAGGGGTCCATACCGGGGAGCTGTTTTTT

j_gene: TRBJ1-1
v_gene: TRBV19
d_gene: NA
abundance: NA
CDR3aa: CASSNTGMGTEAFF
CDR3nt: TGTGCCAGTAGTAATACAGGGATGGGCACTGAAGCTTTCTTT

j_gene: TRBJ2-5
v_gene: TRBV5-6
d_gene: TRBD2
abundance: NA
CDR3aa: CASSPGLAGKYQETQYF
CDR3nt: TGTGCCAGCAGCCCGGGACTAGCGGGGAAGTACCAAGAGACCCAGTACTTC

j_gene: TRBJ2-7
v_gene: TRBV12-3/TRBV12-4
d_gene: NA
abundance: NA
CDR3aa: CASSGTYYEQYF
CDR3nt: TGTGCCAGCAGTGGGACTTACTACGAGCAGTACTTC

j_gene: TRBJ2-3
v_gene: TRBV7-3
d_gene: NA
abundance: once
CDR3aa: CASSFSGPSTDTQYF
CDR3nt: TGTGCCAGCAGCTTTAGCGGCCCTAGCACAGATACGCAGTATTTT

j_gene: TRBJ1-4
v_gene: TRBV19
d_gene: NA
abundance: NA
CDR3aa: CASSMERSATNEKLFF
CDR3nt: TGTGCCAGTAGTATGGAGCGGTCTGCAACTAATGAAAAACTGTTTTTT

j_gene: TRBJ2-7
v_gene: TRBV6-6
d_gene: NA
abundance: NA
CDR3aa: CASSSPPGHRGVQYF
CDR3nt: TGTGCCAGCAGCTCACCCCCGGGACACCGAGGGGTGCAGTACTTC

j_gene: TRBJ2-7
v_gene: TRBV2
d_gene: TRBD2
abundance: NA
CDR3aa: CATSALLAGRAYEQYF
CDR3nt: TGTGCCACATCGGCCCTACTAGCGGGGAGAGCCTACGAGCAGTACTTC

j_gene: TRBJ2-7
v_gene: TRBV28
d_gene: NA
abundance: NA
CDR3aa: CATQGNSYEQYF
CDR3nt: TGTGCCACCCAGGGTAACTCCTACGAGCAGTACTTC

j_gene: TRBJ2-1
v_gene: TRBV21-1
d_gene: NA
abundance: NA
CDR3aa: CASSKARLGWWGLANNEQFF
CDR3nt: TGTGCCAGCAGCAAAGCCCGTTTAGGGTGGTGGGGACTAGCGAACAATGAGCAGTTCTTC

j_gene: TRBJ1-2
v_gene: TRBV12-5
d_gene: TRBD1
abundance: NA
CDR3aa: CASYRDRGISNYGYTF
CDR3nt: TGTGCTAGTTACCGGGACAGGGGGATCTCTAACTATGGCTACACCTTC

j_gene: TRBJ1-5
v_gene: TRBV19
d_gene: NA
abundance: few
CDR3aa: CASSPWEGRRVQPQHF
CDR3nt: TGTGCCAGTAGTCCCTGGGAAGGTAGGAGGGTTCAGCCCCAGCATTTT

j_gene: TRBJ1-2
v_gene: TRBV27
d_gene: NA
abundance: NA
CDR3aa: CASRSGDNYGYTF
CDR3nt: TGTGCCAGCAGATCGGGGGATAACTATGGCTACACCTTC

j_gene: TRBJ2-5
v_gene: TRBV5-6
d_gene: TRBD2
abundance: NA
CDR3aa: CASSLEGSGRSQKETQYF
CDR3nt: TGTGCCAGCAGCTTGGAAGGAAGCGGGAGGAGCCAAAAAGAGACCCAGTACTTC

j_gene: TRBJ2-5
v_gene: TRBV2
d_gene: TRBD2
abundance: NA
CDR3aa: CASSSIGTSGAGTQYF
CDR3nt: TGTGCCAGCAGCTCTATCGGGACTAGCGGGGCTGGTACCCAGTACTTC

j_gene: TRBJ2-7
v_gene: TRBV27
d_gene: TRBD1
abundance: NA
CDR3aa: CASSSDRGVVGELYEQYF
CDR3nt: TGTGCCAGCAGTTCGGACAGGGGAGTAGTAGGGGAACTCTACGAGCAGTACTTC

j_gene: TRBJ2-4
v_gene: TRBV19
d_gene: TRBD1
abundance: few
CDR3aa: CASSPTGNANIQYF
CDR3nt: TGTGCCAGTAGTCCGACAGGGAATGCGAACATTCAGTACTTC

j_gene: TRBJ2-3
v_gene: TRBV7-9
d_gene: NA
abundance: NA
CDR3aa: CASTRARGIVVF
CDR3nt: TGTGCCAGCACCCGGGCCCGGGGTATCGTAGTCTTT

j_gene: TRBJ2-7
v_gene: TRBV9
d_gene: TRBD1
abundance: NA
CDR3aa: CARKQGVSYEQYF
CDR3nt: TGTGCCAGGAAGCAGGGGGTCTCCTACGAGCAGTACTTC

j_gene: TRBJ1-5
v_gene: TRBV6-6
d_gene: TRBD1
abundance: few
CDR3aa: CASSGGSNQPQHF
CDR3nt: TGTGCCAGCTCAGGGGGGAGCAATCAGCCCCAGCATTTT

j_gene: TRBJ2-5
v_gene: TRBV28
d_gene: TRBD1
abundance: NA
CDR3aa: CASRTGPQETQYF
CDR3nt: TGTGCCAGCAGGACAGGGCCCCAAGAGACCCAGTACTTC

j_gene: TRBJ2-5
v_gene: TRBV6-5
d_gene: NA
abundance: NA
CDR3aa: CASSYSGRGGRETQYF
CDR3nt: TGTGCCAGCAGTTACTCCGGAAGGGGGGGACGAGAGACCCAGTACTTC

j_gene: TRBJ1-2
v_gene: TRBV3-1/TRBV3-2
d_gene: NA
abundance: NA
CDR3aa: CASSLRFLGYTF
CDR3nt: TGTGCCAGCAGCCTGAGATTTCTTGGCTACACCTTC

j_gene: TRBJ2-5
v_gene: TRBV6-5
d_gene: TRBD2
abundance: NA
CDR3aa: CASRPPGGQETQYF
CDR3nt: TGTGCCAGCAGGCCTCCGGGGGGACAAGAGACCCAGTACTTC

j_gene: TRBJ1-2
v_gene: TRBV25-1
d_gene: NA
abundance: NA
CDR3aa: CASSLSSNYGYTF
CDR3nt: TGTGCCAGCAGCCTGAGCTCTAACTATGGCTACACCTTC

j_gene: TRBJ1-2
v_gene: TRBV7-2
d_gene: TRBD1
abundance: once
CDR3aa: CASSLGQGSLYGYTF
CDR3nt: TGTGCCAGCAGCTTAGGACAGGGGAGTCTGTATGGCTACACCTTC

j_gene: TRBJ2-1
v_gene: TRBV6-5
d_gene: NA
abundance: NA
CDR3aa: CASLQGKQFF
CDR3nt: TGTGCCAGCCTCCAGGGGAAGCAGTTCTTC

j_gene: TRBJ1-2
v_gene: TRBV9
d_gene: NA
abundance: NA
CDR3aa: CASSVGGGGYTF
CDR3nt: TGTGCCAGCAGCGTAGGAGGGGGTGGCTACACCTTC

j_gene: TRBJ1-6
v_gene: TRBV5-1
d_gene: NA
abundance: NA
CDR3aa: CASSPTEYNSPLHF
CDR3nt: TGCGCCAGCAGTCCTACAGAGTATAATTCACCCCTCCACTTT

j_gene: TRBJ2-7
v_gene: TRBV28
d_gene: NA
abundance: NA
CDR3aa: CASSLWAGTYEQYF
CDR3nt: TGTGCCAGCAGTTTATGGGCAGGAACCTACGAGCAGTACTTC

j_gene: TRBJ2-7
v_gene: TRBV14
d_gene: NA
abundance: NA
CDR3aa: CASSRASETYEQYF
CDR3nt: TGTGCCAGCAGCCGCGCTAGCGAGACCTACGAGCAGTACTTC

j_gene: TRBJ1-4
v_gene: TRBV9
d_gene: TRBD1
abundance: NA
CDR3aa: CASSKITGTGEKLFF
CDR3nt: TGTGCCAGCAGCAAAATCACCGGGACAGGTGAAAAACTGTTTTTT

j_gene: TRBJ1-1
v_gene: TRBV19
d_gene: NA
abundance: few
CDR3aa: CASSNPLDRNTEAFF
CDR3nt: TGTGCCAGTAGTAACCCCCTAGACAGGAACACTGAAGCTTTCTTT

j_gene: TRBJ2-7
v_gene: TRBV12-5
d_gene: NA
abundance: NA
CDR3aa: CASGLTFLSSRQYF
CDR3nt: TGTGCTAGTGGTTTAACCTTTTTGAGTTCTCGGCAGTACTTC

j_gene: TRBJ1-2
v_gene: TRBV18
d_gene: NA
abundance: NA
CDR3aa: CASSPFYGPPWGYTF
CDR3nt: TGTGCCAGCTCACCATTTTACGGTCCCCCATGGGGCTACACCTTC

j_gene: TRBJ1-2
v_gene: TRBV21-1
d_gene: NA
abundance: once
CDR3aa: CASSIPISRDRGKMRYGYTF
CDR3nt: TGTGCCAGCAGCATCCCCATTTCCCGGGACAGGGGCAAGATGCGCTATGGCTACACCTTC

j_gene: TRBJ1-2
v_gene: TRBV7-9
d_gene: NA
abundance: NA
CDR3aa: CASSPPRGQTFNYGYTF
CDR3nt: TGTGCCAGCAGCCCACCGAGAGGGCAGACCTTTAACTATGGCTACACCTTC

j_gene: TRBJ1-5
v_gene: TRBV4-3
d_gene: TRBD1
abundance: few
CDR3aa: CASSPRQGSQPQHF
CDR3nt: TGCGCCAGCAGCCCCAGACAGGGCAGTCAGCCCCAGCATTTT

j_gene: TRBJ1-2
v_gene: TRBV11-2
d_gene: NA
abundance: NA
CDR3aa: CASSLEGLNGGYTF
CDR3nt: TGTGCCAGCAGCTTGGAAGGACTAAACGGGGGCTACACCTTC